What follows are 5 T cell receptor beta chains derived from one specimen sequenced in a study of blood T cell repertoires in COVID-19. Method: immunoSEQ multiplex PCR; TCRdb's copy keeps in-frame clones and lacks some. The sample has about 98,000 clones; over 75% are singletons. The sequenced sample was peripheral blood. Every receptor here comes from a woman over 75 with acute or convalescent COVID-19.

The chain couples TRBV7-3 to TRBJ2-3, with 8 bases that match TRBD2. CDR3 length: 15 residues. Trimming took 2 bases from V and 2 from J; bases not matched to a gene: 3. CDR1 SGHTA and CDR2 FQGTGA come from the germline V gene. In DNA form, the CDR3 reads TGTGCCAGCAGCTTAGACGGACTAGCCACAGATACGCAGTATTTT. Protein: CASSLDGLATDTQYF.

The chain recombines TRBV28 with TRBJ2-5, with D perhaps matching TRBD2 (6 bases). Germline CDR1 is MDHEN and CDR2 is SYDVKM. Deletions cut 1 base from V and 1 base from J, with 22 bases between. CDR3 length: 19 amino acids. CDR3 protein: CASSLFRRDFVFFQETQYF. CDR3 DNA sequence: TGTGCCAGCAGTTTATTTAGGCGGGATTTCGTTTTTTTCCAAGAGACCCAGTACTTC.

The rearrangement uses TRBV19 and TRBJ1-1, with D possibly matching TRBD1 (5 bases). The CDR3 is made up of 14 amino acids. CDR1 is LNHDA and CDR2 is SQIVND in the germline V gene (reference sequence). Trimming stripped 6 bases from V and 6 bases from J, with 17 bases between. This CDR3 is CASSLLGGVPEAFF. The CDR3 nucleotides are TGTGCCAGTAGCCTCTTGGGGGGTGTCCCTGAAGCTTTCTTT.

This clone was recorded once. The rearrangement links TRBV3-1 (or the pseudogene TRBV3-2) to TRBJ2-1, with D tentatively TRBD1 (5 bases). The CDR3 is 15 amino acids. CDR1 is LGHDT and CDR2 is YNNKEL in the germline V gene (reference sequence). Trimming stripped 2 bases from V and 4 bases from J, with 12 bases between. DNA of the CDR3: TGTGCCAGCAGCCAACCCTCCAGGGAATACAATGAGCAGTTCTTC. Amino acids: CASSQPSREYNEQFF.

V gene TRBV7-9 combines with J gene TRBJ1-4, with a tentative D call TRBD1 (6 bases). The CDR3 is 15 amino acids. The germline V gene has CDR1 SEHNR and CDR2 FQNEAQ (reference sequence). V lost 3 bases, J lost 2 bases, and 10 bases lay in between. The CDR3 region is CASSLYRDTNEKLFF. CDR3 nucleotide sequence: TGTGCCAGCAGCTTGTACAGGGATACTAATGAAAAACTGTTTTTT.